Sample share makes the clone carrying this T cell receptor beta chain medium-sized. Prior to thyroid surgery, none of the patients had received any treatment. Authors' processing steps: The study took CDR3 differences across clinicopathological groups and made a distant-metastasis classifier for papillary thyroid cancer from them. TCRdb re-called the PCR reads via MiXCR. Here the V and J calls rest on TCRdb's processing, not on the authors' analysis. The sample has about 11,000 clones, about 37% seen once. The data originate from a study of metastatic and nonmetastatic thyroid tumors. The germline V gene has CDR1 DFQATT and CDR2 SNEGSKA (reference sequence). V lost 0 bases and J lost 3, with 14 bases in between. This CDR3 has 15 residues.

This TCR was recovered from a female donor with papillary thyroid cancer or a benign thyroid nodule (not recorded which). Some clones in this sample may be carry-over from other donors' samples. This chain links TRBV20-1 with TRBJ1-2; D might be TRBD1 (6 bases). Material: tumor tissue. Here the CDR3 DNA reads TGCAGTGCTAGAGATCTGGCAGGGGATCACTATGGCTACACCTTC. Protein: CSARDLAGDHYGYTF.